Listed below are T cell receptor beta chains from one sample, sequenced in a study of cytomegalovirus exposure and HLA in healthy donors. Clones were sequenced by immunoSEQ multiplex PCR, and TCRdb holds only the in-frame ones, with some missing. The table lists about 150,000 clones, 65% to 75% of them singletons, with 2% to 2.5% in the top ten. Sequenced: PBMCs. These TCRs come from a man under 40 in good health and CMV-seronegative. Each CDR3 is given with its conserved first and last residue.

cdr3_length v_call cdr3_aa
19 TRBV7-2 CASSHIPLRQGVSGNTIYF
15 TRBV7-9 CASSLGQGKSTEAFF
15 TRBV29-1 CTCSDRTGSTDTQYF
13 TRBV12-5 CASGLAGGNEQFF
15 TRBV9 CASSPAGGQGYGYTF
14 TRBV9 CASSAGGSYNEQFF
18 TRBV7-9 CASTDNGFLAGEGETQYF
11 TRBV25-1 CASSVDREQYF
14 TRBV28 CASSWDRGGTEAFF
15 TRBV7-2 CASSLVGGNDQPQHF
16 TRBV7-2 CASSPRGGANTGELFF
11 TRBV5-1 CASSLAGEQFF
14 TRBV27 CASSSRPGGQPQHF
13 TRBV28 CASSLGRGTEAFF
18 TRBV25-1 CASAETPGLAGGMETQYF
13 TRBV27 CASSPLGQGEQYF
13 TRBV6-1 CASSESGGLGYTF
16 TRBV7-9 CASSSVAGGNTDTQYF
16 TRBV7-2 CASSLEEGGGNSPLNF
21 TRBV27 CASSSGPRLTSGGRLDGELFF
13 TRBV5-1 CASSSTDSPEQFF
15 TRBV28 CASRLGTSGAYEQYF
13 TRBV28 CASSLVVGREQYF
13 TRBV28 CASSVLERGKLFF
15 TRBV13 CASSPGTVINSPLHF
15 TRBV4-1 CASSQRDSHNSPLHF
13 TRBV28 CASSSGTALGKFF
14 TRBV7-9 CASSLAGPNYGYTF
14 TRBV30 CAWTGEQTNYGYTF
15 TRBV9 CASSGSTSGVAAQYF
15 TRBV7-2 CASSLEGTGIYEQYF
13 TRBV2 CASSTTDNYGYTF
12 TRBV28 CASSLLFQPQHF
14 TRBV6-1 CAITRGTTNTEAFF
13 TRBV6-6 CASSYATSGGQYF
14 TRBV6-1 CASRSSGGIAEAFF
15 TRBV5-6 CASSSWTGGNQPQHF